What follows describes a single T cell receptor (beta chain). Its antigen is still unknown. The CDR3 has 16 amino acids. J lost 7 bases, V lost 4 bases, and 13 bases had no gene match. Germline CDR1 reads LNHDA; CDR2 reads SQIVND (reference sequence). The intended depth for sequencing was 1 in 200,000 to 1 in 1 million T cells. This table comes from immunoSEQ multiplex PCR, and its TCRdb copy is limited to in-frame clones, with some not included. The sample holds 100,000 to 150,000 clones, approximately 85% seen once. The sample is drawn from a study of cytotoxic CD8 clonotypes in ibrutinib-treated CLL. Study results and caveats: Clonality showed a rise at ibrutinib response that reversed toward baseline at progression. Exceeding age-matched healthy donors, baseline clonality also tracked the counts of circulating CD8+ T cells.

This TCR came from a human donor with chronic lymphocytic leukemia. Sample: PBMCs, taken after 24 months of ibrutinib treatment. J is TRBJ2-7 and V is TRBV19; TRBD1 matches at 10 bases. The CDR3: CASSRRRDRGVQEQYF. The DNA of the CDR3 is TGTGCCAGTAGTAGACGCCGGGACAGGGGCGTACAAGAGCAGTACTTC.